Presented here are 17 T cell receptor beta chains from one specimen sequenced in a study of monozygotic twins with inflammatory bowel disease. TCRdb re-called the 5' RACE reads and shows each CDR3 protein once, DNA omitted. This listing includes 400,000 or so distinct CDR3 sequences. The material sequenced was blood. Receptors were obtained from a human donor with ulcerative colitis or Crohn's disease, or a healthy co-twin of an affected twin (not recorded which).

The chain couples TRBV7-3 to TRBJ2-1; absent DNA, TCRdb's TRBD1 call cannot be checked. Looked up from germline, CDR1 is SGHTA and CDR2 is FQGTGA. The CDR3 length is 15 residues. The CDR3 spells CASSNAGTGRVEQFF.

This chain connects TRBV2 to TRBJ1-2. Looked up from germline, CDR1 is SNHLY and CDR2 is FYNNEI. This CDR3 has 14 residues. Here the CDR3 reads CASSELPGFLGYTF. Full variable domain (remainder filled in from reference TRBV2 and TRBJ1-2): EPEVTQTPSHQVTQMGQEVILRCVPISNHLYFYWYRQILGQKVEFLVSFYNNEISEKSEIFDDQFSVERPDGSNFTLKIRSTKLEDSAMYFCASSELPGFLGYTFGSGTRLTVV.

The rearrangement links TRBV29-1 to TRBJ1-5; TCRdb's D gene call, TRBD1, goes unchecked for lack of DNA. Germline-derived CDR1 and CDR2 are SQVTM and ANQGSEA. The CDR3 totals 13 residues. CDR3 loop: CSVRDTVGQPQHF.

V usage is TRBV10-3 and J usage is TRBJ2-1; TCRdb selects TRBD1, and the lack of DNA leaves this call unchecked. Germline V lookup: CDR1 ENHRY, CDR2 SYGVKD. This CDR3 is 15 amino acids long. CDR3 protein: CAISEWQGSNNEQFF.

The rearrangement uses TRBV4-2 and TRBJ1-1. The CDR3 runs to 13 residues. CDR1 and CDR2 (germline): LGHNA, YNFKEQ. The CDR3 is CASSQGLKAEAFF.

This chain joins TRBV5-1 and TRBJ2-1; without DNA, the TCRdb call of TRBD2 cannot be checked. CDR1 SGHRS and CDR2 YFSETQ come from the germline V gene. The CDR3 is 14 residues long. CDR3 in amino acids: CASSRTSGGNEQFF.

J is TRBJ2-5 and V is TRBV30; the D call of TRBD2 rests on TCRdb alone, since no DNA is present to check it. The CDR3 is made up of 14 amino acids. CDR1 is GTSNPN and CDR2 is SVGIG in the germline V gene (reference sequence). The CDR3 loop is CAWRAAGGGETQYF.

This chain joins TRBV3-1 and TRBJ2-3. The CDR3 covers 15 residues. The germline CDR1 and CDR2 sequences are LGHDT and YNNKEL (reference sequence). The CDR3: CASSQVVARTDTQYF.

Here the CDR3 reads CASSRIAGVRNNEQFF. The V gene is TRBV7-3, the J gene TRBJ2-1; TCRdb proposes TRBD2, but this gene call is untestable without DNA. The CDR3 covers 16 residues. Germline V gene data show CDR1 as SGHTA and CDR2 as FQGTGA. Full variable domain (rest looked up from reference TRBV7-3 and TRBJ2-1): GAGVSQTPSNKVTEKGKYVELRCDPISGHTALYWYRQSLGQGPEFLIYFQGTGAADDSGLPNDRFFAVRPEGSVSTLKIQRTERGDSAVYLCASSRIAGVRNNEQFFGPGTRLTVL.

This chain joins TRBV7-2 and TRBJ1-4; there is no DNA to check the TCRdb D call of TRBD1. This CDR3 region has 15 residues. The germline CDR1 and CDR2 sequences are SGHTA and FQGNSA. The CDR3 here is CASSLGTGGGEKLFF.

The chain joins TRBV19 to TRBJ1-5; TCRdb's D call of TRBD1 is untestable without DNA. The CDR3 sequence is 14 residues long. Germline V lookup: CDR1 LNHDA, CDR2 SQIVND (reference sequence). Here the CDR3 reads CASSATGEWQPQHF.

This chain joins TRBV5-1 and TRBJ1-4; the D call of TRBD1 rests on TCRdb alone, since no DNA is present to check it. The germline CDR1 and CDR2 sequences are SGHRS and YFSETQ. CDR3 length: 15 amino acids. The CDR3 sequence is CASSLERGLGEKLFF.

The chain's CDR3 is CASSLLRDQPQHF. This rearrangement joins TRBV28 to TRBJ1-5. Germline CDR1 and CDR2: MDHEN and SYDVKM. This CDR3 contains 13 residues.

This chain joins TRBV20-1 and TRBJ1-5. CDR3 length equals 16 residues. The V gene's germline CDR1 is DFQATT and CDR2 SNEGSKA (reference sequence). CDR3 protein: CSASPREAVSNQPQHF.

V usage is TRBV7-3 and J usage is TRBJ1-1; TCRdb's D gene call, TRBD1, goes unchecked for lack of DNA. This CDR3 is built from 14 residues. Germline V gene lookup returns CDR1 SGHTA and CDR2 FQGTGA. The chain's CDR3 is CASIWGEEGAEAFF.

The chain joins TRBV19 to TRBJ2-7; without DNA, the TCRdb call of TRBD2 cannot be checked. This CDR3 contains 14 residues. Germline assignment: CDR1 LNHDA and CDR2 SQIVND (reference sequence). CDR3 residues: CASSREGTTYEQYF. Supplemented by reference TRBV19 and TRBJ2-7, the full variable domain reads DGGITQSPKYLFRKEGQNVTLSCEQNLNHDAMYWYRQDPGQGLRLIYYSQIVNDFQKGDIAEGYSVSREKKESFPLTVTSAQKNPTAFYLCASSREGTTYEQYFGPGTRLTVT.

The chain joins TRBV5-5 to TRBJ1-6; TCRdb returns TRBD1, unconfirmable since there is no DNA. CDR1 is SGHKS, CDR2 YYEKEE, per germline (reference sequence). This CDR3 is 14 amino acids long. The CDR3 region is CASTRGDRNSPLHF.